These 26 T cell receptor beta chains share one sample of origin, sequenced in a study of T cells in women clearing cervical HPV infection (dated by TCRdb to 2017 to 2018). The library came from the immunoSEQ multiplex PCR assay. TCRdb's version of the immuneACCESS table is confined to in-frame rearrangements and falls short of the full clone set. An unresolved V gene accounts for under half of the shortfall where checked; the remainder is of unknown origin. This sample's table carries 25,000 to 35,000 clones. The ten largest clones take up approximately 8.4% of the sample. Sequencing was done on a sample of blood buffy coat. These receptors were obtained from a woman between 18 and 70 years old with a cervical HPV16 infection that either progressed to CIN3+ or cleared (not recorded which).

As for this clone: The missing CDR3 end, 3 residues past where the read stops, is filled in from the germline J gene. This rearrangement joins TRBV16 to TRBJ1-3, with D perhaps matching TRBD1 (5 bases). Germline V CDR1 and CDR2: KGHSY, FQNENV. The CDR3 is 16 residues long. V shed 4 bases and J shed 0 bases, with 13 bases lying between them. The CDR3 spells CASSPTGYPSGNTIYF. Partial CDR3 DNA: TGTGCCAGCAGCCCAACAGGCTACCCCTCTGGAAACACC.

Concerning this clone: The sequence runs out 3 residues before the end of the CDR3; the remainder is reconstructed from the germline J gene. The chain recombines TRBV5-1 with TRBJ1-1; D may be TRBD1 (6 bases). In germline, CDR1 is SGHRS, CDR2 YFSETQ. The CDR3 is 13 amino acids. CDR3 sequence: CASSLEVRTEAFF. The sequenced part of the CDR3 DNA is TGCGCCAGCAGCTTGGAGGTCAGGACAGAG.

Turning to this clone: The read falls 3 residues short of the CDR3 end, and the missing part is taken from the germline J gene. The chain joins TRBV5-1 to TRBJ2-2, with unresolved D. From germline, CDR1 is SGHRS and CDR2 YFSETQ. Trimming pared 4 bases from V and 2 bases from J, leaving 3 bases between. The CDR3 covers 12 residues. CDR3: CASSVNTGELFF. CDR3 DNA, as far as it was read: TGCGCCAGCAGCGTAAACACCGGGGAG.

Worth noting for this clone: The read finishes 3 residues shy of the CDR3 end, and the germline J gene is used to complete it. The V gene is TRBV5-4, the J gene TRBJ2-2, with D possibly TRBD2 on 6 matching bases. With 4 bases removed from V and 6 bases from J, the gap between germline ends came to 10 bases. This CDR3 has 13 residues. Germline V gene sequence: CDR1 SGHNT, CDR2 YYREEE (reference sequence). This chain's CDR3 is CASSTRGSGELFF. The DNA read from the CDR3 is TGTGCCAGCAGCACACGGGGGTCCGGGGAG.

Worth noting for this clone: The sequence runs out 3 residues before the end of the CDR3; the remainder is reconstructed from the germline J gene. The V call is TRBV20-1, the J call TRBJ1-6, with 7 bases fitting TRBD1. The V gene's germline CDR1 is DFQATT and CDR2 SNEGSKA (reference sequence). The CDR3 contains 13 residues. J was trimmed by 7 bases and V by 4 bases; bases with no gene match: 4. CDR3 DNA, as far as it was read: TGCAGTGCTAAGGGGGCGGCGAATTCACCC. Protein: CSAKGAANSP. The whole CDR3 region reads CSAKGAANSPLHF.

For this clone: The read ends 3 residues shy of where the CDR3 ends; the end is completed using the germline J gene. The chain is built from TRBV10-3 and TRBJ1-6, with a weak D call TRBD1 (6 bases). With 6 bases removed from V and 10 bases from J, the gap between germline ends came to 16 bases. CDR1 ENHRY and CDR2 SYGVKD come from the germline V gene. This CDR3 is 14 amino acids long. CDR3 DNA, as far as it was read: TGTGCCATCAGGGACAGCCGGGAGGAATCACCC. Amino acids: CAIRDSREESP. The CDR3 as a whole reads CAIRDSREESPLHF.

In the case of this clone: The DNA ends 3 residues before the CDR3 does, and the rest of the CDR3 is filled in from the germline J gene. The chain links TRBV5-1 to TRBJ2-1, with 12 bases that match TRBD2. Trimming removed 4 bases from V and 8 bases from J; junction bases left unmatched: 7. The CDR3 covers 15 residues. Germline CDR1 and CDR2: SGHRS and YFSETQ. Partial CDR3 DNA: TGCGCCAGCAGCCCCCGGACTAGCGGGGTTGATGAG. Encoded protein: CASSPRTSGVDE. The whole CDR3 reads CASSPRTSGVDEQFF.

The DNA read from the CDR3 is TGCAGTGCTAGAGAAATACCGGGACATAAAAATCAGCCC. It is translated as CSAREIPGHKNQP. The entire CDR3 reads CSAREIPGHKNQPQHF. The chain combines TRBV20-1 with TRBJ1-5; perhaps TRBD1 as D (6 bases). The read stops 3 residues short of the end of the CDR3; the missing end is completed from the germline J gene. Per the germline V gene, CDR1 is DFQATT and CDR2 is SNEGSKA (reference sequence). This CDR3 is 16 amino acids long. V gave up 0 bases and J gave up 4 bases, with 16 bases separating them.

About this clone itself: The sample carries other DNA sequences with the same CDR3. Incomplete CDR3 DNA: TGTGCCAGCAGCTTGGGGCAGGCAATCTACGAG. This translates into CASSLGQAIYE. The entire CDR3 reads CASSLGQAIYEQYF. The chain joins TRBV5-6 to TRBJ2-7; D is undetermined. The read terminates 3 residues ahead of where the CDR3 ends, so the germline J gene completes it. The germline gives CDR1 SGHDT, CDR2 YYEEEE. The CDR3 consists of 14 residues. Deletions cut 0 bases from V and 3 bases from J, with 10 bases between.

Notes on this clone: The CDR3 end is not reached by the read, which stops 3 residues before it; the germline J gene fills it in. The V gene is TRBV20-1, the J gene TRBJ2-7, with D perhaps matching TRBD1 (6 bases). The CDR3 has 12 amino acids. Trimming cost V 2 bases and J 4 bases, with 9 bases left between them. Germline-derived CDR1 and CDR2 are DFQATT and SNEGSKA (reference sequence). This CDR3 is CSARPQGYEQYF. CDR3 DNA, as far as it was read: TGCAGTGCTAGACCGCAGGGGTACGAG.

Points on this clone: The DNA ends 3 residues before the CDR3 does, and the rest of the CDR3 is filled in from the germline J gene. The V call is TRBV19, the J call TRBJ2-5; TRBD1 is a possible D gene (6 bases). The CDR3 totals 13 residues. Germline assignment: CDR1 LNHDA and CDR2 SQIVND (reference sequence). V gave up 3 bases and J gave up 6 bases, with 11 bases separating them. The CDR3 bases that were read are TGTGCCAGTAGTATCGAACAGGGACAGACC. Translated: CASSIEQGQT. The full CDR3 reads CASSIEQGQTQYF.

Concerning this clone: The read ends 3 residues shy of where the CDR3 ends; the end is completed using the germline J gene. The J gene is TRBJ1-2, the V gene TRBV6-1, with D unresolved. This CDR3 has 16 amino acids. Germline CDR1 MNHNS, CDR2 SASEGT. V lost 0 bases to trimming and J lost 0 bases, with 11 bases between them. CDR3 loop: CASSEAAEAANYGYTF. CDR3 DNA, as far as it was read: TGTGCCAGCAGTGAAGCCGCGGAGGCAGCTAACTATGGC.

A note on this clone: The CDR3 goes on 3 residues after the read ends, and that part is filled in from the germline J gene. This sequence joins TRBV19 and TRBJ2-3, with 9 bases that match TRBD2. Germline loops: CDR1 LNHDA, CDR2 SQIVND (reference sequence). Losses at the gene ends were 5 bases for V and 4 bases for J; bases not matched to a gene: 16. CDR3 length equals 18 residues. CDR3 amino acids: CASSPSSGDATGADTQYF. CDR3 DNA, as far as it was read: TGTGCCAGTAGTCCATCTAGCGGGGACGCTACAGGGGCAGATACG.

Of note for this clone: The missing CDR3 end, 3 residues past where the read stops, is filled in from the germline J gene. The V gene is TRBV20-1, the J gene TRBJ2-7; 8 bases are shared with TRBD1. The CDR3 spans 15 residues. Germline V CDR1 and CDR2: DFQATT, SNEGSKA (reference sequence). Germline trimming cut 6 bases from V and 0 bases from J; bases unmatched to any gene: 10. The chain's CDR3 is CSATPQGGSSYEQYF. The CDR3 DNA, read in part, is TGCAGTGCGACGCCACAGGGGGGAAGCTCCTACGAG.

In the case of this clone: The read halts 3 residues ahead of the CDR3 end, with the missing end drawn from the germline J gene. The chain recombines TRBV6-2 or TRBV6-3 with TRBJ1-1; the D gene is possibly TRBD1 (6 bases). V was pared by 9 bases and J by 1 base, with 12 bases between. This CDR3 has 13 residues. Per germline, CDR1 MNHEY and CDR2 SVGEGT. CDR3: CARNRQANTEAFF. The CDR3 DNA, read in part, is TGTGCCAGAAACAGACAGGCGAACACTGAA.

The CDR3 loop reads CASKPGTTNTEAFF. CDR3 DNA (partial): TGCGCCAGCAAGCCAGGGACAACGAACACTGAA. The rearrangement uses TRBV5-1 and TRBJ1-1, with D perhaps TRBD1 (6 bases). Coverage ceases 3 residues before the CDR3 finishes, and the germline J gene fills in the end. The germline V and J ends were trimmed by 6 bases and 1 base, with 13 bases remaining between them. This CDR3 spans 14 amino acids. The germline CDR1 and CDR2 sequences are SGHRS and YFSETQ.

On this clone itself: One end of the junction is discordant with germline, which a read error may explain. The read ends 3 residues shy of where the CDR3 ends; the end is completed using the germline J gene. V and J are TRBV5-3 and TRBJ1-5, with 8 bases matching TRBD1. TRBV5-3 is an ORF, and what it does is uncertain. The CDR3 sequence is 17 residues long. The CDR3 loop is CAGIKQTGDRINRPQHF. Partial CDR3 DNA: TGTGCCGGAATTAAACAGACAGGGGACCGAATCAATCGGCCC.

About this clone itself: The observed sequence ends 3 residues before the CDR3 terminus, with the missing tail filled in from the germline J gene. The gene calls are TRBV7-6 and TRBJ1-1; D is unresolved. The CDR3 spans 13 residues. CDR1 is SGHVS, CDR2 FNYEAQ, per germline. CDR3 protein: CASSLVQTNEAFF. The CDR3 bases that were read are TGTGCCAGCAGCTTAGTACAGACTAACGAA.

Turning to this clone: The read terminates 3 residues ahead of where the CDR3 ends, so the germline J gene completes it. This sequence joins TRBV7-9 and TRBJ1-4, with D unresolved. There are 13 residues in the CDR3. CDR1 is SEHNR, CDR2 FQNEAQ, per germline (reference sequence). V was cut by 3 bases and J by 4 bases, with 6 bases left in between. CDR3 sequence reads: CASSFSRNEKLFF. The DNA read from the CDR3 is TGTGCCAGCAGCTTTTCCCGTAATGAAAAA.

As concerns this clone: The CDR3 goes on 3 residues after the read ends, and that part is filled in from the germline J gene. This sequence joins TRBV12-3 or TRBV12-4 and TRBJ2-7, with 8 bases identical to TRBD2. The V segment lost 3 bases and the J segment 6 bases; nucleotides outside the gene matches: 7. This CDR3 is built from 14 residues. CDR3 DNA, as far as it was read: TGTGCCAGCAGTTTTGCTCTAGCGGGTGTCGAG. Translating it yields CASSFALAGVE. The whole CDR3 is CASSFALAGVEQYF.

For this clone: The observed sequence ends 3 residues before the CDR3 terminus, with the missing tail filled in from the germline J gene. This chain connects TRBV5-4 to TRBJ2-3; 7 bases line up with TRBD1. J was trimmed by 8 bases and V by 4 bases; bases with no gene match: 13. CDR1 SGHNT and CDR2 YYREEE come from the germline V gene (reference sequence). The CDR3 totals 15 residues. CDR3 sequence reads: CASSAGGSATSTQYF. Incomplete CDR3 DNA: TGTGCCAGCAGCGCAGGGGGATCAGCCACATCTACG.

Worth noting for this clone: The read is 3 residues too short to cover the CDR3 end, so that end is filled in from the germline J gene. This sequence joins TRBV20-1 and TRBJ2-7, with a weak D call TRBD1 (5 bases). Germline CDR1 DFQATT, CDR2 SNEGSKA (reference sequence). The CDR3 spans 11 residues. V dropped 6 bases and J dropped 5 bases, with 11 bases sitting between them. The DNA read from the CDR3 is TGCAGTGCCAGGGAAGGGAACGAG. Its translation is CSAREGNE. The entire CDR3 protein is CSAREGNEQYF.

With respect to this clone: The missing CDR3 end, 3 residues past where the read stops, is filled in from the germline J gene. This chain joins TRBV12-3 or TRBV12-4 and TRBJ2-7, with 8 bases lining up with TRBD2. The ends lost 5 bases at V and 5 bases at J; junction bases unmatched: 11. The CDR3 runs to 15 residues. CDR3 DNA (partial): TGTGCCAGCAGTCCGAACGGGGGGGGAGGTGACGAG. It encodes CASSPNGGGGDE. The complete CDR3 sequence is CASSPNGGGGDEQYF.

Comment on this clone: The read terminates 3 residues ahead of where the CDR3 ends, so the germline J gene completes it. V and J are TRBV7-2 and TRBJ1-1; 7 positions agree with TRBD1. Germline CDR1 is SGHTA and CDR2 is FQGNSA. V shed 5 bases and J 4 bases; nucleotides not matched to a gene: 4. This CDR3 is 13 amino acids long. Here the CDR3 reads CASSSQGGTEAFF. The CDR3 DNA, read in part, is TGTGCCAGCAGCAGCCAGGGGGGCACTGAA.

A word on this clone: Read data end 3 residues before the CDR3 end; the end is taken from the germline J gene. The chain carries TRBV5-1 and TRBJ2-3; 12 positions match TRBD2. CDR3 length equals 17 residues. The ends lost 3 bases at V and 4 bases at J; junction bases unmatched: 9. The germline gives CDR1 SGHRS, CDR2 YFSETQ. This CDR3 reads CASSSARLAGVPDTQYF. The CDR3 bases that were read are TGCGCCAGCAGCTCTGCGCGACTAGCGGGGGTGCCAGATACG. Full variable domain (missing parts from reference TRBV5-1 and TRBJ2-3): KAGVTQTPRYLIKTRGQQVTLSCSPISGHRSVSWYQQTPGQGLQFLFEYFSETQRNKGNFPGRFSGRQFSNSRSEMNVSTLELGDSALYLCASSSARLAGVPDTQYFGPGTRLTVL.

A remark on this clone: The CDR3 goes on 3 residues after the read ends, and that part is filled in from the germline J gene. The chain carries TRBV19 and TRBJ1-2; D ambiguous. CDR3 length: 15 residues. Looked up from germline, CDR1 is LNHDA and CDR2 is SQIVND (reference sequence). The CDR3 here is CASSMASGEGNDYTF. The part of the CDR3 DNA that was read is TGTGCCAGTAGTATGGCTAGCGGGGAAGGGAATGAC. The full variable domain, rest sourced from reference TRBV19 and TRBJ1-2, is DGGITQSPKYLFRKEGQNVTLSCEQNLNHDAMYWYRQDPGQGLRLIYYSQIVNDFQKGDIAEGYSVSREKKESFPLTVTSAQKNPTAFYLCASSMASGEGNDYTFGSGTRLTVV.